The clone carrying this TCR beta chain was seen repeatedly, ten times or more. The antigen is not known. Combining iRepertoire HTBI primers with Arm-PCR of CDR3 regions, the authors built TCR beta libraries. Original processing notes: The samples included 60 to 75 TRBV and 14 TRBJ segments. TCRdb reprocessed the multiplex PCR reads with MiXCR, giving one entry per CDR3 protein. TCRdb's processing, not the study's, gives the V and J calls here. The sample lists a few hundred thousand distinct CDR3 sequences, 21% occurring once. This sample stems from a study of regulatory T cells in long-lasting Graves disease. Points from the study as a whole: Peripheral blood alone, not thyroid tissue, underwent study. Results may be inaccurate due to the small sample size. TRBV28, TRBJ1-2 and TRBJ2-5 emerged as the favored segments in persistent disease.

Trimming stripped 4 bases from V and 6 bases from J, with 16 bases between. This CDR3 region has 15 residues. Germline V CDR1 and CDR2: MDHEN, SYDVKM. As for time point: persistent/refractory GD, antithyroid drugs over 5 years with positive TRAb. With RNA extracted from PBMCs as input, the TCR library was made. Sequences were derived from peripheral blood mononuclear cells (PBMCs), sampled when the disease was refractory, from a patient treated with antithyroid drugs. The gene calls are TRBV28 and TRBJ1-5; D is uncertain. The receptor's source is a female donor with Graves disease. The CDR3 DNA sequence: TGTGCCAGCAGTTCCCTTCGAGCCGTAACTCAGCCCCAGCATTTT. Its translation is CASSSLRAVTQPQHF.